This TCR beta chain emerged from a study of shared clonotypes between healthy human individuals. Study context: A few men and a couple of women, aged 18 to 49, were donors. Study-wide results and caveats: The study's rarefaction showed incomplete sorted-subset sequencing despite large depth.

About this clone: The antigen remains unidentified.

Each sorted subset replicate got 200 ng genomic DNA, 25,000 to 35,000 genomes. TCRdb's table, derived via immunoSEQ multiplex PCR, lists solely in-frame clones and lacks some. The sample shows over 2 million clones, less than 95% of them seen only once. V gave up 6 bases and J gave up 5 bases; unmatched junction bases: 5. Germline CDR1 and CDR2: MNHEY and SMNVEV (reference sequence). The CDR3 is 14 residues long. CD8 cells classed as naive were CD45RO-negative and positively selected for CCR7, excluding terminally differentiated effector memory CD45RA+ cells. V and J are TRBV27 and TRBJ1-4; 8 bases map to TRBD1. Material for sequencing was naive CD8+ T cells sorted from blood. This clonotype was obtained from a man aged 18-30 years in good health. The CDR3 is CASRPGQANEKLFF. The CDR3 DNA follows: TGTGCCAGCAGGCCGGGACAGGCCAATGAAAAACTGTTTTTT.